This T cell receptor beta chain was identified during a study of blood T cell repertoires in COVID-19. About the research overall: Samples came from the United States, Italy and Spain, spanning acute and convalescent COVID-19. In each case, the material was cDNA or gDNA derived from T cells, B-cell-depleted T cells, or PBMCs.

The CDR3 loop spans 15 amino acids. Germline CDR1 and CDR2: SGHRS and YFSETQ. V shed 4 bases and J 6 bases; nucleotides not matched to a gene: 10. Authors' data handling: Nucleated cell counts were estimated from reference gene primer amplification. Data came from immunoSEQ multiplex PCR; TCRdb stores just in-frame clones and leaves some out. The V and J calls and the clone size are those of that table, but D and trimming were determined from the DNA. The table lists around 69,000 clones, 86% of them singletons. This clone was detected only once. The chain has TRBV5-1 and TRBJ2-3, with 8 nucleotides matching TRBD2. The material sequenced was peripheral blood. This sequence originates from a man between 45 and 60 years old with active COVID-19. This CDR3 is CASSQAGTRSDTQYF. CDR3 in DNA: TGCGCCAGCAGCCAGGCCGGGACTAGGAGTGATACGCAGTATTTT.